A selection of T cell receptor beta chains follows, all from one sample in a study of early T cells in non-severe SARS-CoV-2 infection. TCRdb processed the 5' RACE reads anew with MiXCR; each CDR3 protein has one entry. Of about 71,000 distinct CDR3 sequences in the sample, roughly 15% were seen once. The sample was whole blood, taken at baseline. These receptors were taken from an adult who was a healthcare worker with PCR-confirmed SARS-CoV-2 infection or an uninfected control (not recorded which). The CDR3 runs from the conserved cysteine through the conserved F or W. Each record gives: V gene, J gene, D gene, clone size, CDR3 protein, CDR3 DNA. D genes are given only for firm matches. Clone size, where shown, is once, few, many, or a class for clones that have expanded.

>TRBV27|TRBJ2-3|-|-
CASSLVNTDTQYF
TGTGCCAGCAGTTTGGTCAACACAGATACGCAGTATTTT
>TRBV7-2|TRBJ2-1|-|few
CASSILSYNEQFF
TGTGCCAGCAGTATTCTCTCCTACAATGAGCAGTTCTTC
>TRBV7-3|TRBJ2-3|TRBD2|few
CASSLGLAGTDTQYF
TGTGCCAGCAGCTTGGGACTAGCGGGAACAGATACGCAGTATTTT
>TRBV27|TRBJ2-1|TRBD2|-
CASTPSSGRDNEQFF
TGTGCCAGCACCCCTAGCAGCGGGAGGGACAATGAGCAGTTCTTC
>TRBV4-1|TRBJ1-1|-|-
CASSQVQGNTEAFF
TGCGCCAGCAGCCAAGTCCAGGGGAACACTGAAGCTTTCTTT
>TRBV20-1|TRBJ2-5|TRBD2|-
CSPQLAGGETQYF
TGCAGCCCCCAGCTAGCGGGAGGGGAGACCCAGTACTTC
>TRBV29-1|TRBJ2-2|-|many
CSARLAGELFF
TGCAGCGCACGACTAGCCGGGGAGCTGTTTTTT
>TRBV24-1|TRBJ2-3|-|few
CATSDSPGGDTQYF
TGTGCCACCAGTGATTCCCCCGGGGGAGATACGCAGTATTTT
>TRBV12-3/TRBV12-4|TRBJ2-1|-|few
CASSSPREQFF
TGTGCCAGCAGTTCCCCTCGGGAGCAGTTCTTC
>TRBV7-6|TRBJ2-1|-|-
CASSLPETDEQFF
TGTGCCAGCAGCTTGCCCGAGACCGATGAGCAGTTCTTC
>TRBV11-2|TRBJ1-3|TRBD1|few
CASSYDRAGNTIYF
TGTGCCAGCAGTTACGACAGGGCTGGAAACACCATATATTTT
>TRBV11-2|TRBJ2-1|-|many
CASSFDGATLREQFF
TGTGCCAGCAGCTTTGACGGGGCGACACTACGGGAGCAGTTCTTC
>TRBV28|TRBJ2-6|-|few
CASQGGGDSGANVLTF
TGTGCCAGCCAGGGGGGTGGGGACTCTGGGGCCAACGTCCTGACTTTC
>TRBV5-1|TRBJ2-3|-|medium-sized
CASSPGGPGKGFTDTQYF
TGCGCCAGCAGCCCCGGCGGTCCAGGGAAAGGGTTCACAGATACGCAGTATTTT
>TRBV20-1|TRBJ2-4|-|-
CSARALGTLGTKNIQYF
TGCAGTGCTAGGGCCCTGGGTACGCTGGGGACCAAAAACATTCAGTACTTC
>TRBV28|TRBJ2-5|TRBD2|-
CASSFILSREEPKETQYF
TGTGCCAGCAGTTTTATCCTTAGCCGGGAGGAGCCAAAAGAGACCCAGTACTTC
>TRBV18|TRBJ2-7|TRBD2|many
CASSPRAGVNEQYF
TGTGCCAGCTCACCACGGGCGGGAGTAAACGAGCAGTACTTC
>TRBV29-1|TRBJ2-7|-|-
CSVEAGRGREQYF
TGCAGCGTTGAAGCGGGGCGGGGGCGCGAGCAGTACTTC
>TRBV2|TRBJ1-1|-|-
CASSSDNTEAFF
TGTGCCAGCAGTTCGGACAACACTGAAGCTTTCTTT
>TRBV13|TRBJ2-7|TRBD2|-
CASSSAGGLSSYEQYF
TGTGCCAGCAGCTCTGCGGGAGGACTTAGCTCCTACGAGCAGTACTTC
>TRBV7-2|TRBJ2-1|TRBD2|many
CASSFSGLANYNEQFF
TGTGCCAGCAGCTTTTCGGGACTAGCAAATTACAATGAGCAGTTCTTC
>TRBV7-2|TRBJ2-1|TRBD2|few
CASSSPGGGRRNEQFF
TGTGCCAGCAGCTCTCCGGGTGGCGGGAGGAGGAATGAGCAGTTCTTC
>TRBV7-6|TRBJ2-3|TRBD2|few
CASSHLAGEGGDTQYF
TGTGCCAGCAGCCACCTGGCCGGGGAGGGAGGAGATACGCAGTATTTT
>TRBV29-1|TRBJ2-4|-|-
CSVSRGKRDIQYF
TGCAGCGTTTCCAGGGGTAAAAGGGACATTCAGTACTTC
>TRBV7-2|TRBJ2-2|-|many
CASSFGDSTGELFF
TGTGCCAGCAGCTTTGGTGACAGCACCGGGGAGCTGTTTTTT
>TRBV24-1|TRBJ2-7|TRBD1|many
CATSDPRDRTYEQYF
TGTGCCACCAGTGATCCCCGGGACAGGACGTACGAGCAGTACTTC
>TRBV28|TRBJ2-7|-|-
CATRPLVGAGGEQYF
TGTGCCACCCGACCCCTAGTTGGGGCTGGGGGGGAGCAGTACTTC
>TRBV7-9|TRBJ2-7|-|-
CASSRTGSYEQYF
TGTGCCAGCAGCCGCACTGGCTCCTACGAGCAGTACTTC
>TRBV29-1|TRBJ2-5|-|-
CSALAGTETQYF
TGCAGCGCGCTAGCAGGGACAGAGACCCAGTACTTC
>TRBV30|TRBJ1-3|TRBD1|-
CAWSVHTGVSENTIYF
TGTGCCTGGAGTGTACATACAGGGGTTTCTGAAAACACCATATATTTT
>TRBV7-7|TRBJ2-7|-|-
CASSLGAGVNYEQYF
TGTGCCAGCAGCTTAGGTGCAGGGGTCAACTACGAGCAGTACTTC
>TRBV6-5|TRBJ2-1|TRBD1|-
CASRPGQGDYNEQFF
TGTGCCAGCAGACCAGGACAGGGAGACTACAATGAGCAGTTCTTC
>TRBV20-1|TRBJ2-3|TRBD1|few
CSAQHRGKGTDTQYF
TGCAGTGCCCAGCACAGGGGGAAGGGCACAGATACGCAGTATTTT
>TRBV11-3|TRBJ2-7|-|-
CASSDGQKQYF
TGTGCCAGCAGCGACGGGCAAAAGCAGTACTTC
>TRBV7-8|TRBJ1-4|TRBD1|-
CASSLMGTGDEKLFF
TGTGCCAGCAGCCTCATGGGGACAGGGGATGAAAAACTGTTTTTT
>TRBV19|TRBJ1-5|-|few
CASSTSGDYQPQHF
TGTGCCAGTAGTACCTCGGGAGATTATCAGCCCCAGCATTTT
>TRBV4-1|TRBJ2-2|-|few
CASSQATGAANTGELFF
TGCGCCAGCAGCCAAGCCACGGGGGCCGCGAACACCGGGGAGCTGTTTTTT
>TRBV11-3|TRBJ2-1|TRBD2|few
CASSPRLAGAGEQFF
TGTGCCAGCAGCCCCCGACTAGCGGGAGCGGGAGAGCAGTTCTTC
>TRBV9|TRBJ2-3|TRBD1|-
CASSAGQGLADTQYF
TGTGCCAGCAGCGCAGGACAGGGGTTAGCAGATACGCAGTATTTT
>TRBV10-3|TRBJ2-3|-|-
CAISESEGGTDTQYF
TGTGCCATCAGTGAGTCAGAAGGGGGCACAGATACGCAGTATTTT